Each of the 9 T cell receptor beta chains below was sequenced from the same sample in a study of cytomegalovirus exposure and HLA in healthy donors. The PCR was carried out with 60 Vbeta primers and 13 Jbeta primers. Only in-frame clones appear in the TCRdb table, and some are missing; sequencing was by immunoSEQ multiplex PCR. The sample carries 150,000 to 200,000 clones, around 68% recorded once. The specimen was PBMCs. All receptors derive from a woman aged 35 to 49 in good health and CMV-seropositive.

V usage is TRBV13 and J usage is TRBJ2-7, with a weak D call TRBD1 (5 bases). The CDR3 length is 14 residues. The V gene's germline CDR1 is PRHDT and CDR2 FYEKMQ (reference sequence). V gave up 1 base and J gave up 2 bases, with 9 bases separating them. CDR3 residues: CASSLAGMPYEQYF. The CDR3 DNA reads as TGTGCCAGCAGCTTAGCAGGGATGCCCTACGAGCAGTACTTC.

This clone was recorded a few times. This chain links TRBV6-5 with TRBJ1-1; D possibly corresponds to TRBD1 (5 bases). Trimming cost V 2 bases and J 1 base, with 14 bases left between them. This CDR3 is built from 16 residues. CDR1 MNHEY and CDR2 SVGAGI come from the germline V gene. The CDR3 DNA reads TGTGCCAGCAGTTACAGGCAGGCGGGGGGGAACACTGAAGCTTTCTTT. Encoded protein: CASSYRQAGGNTEAFF.

J is TRBJ1-5 and V is TRBV6-5, with D possibly matching TRBD1 (5 bases). Trimming shortened V by 5 bases and J by 0 bases, and 11 bases separated the two germline ends. Germline loops: CDR1 MNHEY, CDR2 SVGAGI. This CDR3 has 15 amino acids. The CDR3 sequence is CASSPTTDSNQPQHF. CDR3 DNA: TGTGCCAGCAGTCCAACGACAGATAGCAATCAGCCCCAGCATTTT.

The chain links TRBV29-1 to TRBJ1-2, with TRBD1 matching over 7 bases. Trimming cost V 7 bases and J 2 bases; bases outside gene matches: 4. CDR1 and CDR2 (germline): SQVTM, ANQGSEA. There are 12 residues in the CDR3. CDR3 DNA: TGCAGCGGGATGACAGGGAACTATGGCTACACCTTC. Protein product: CSGMTGNYGYTF.

The V and J genes are TRBV18 and TRBJ1-4; D is ambiguous. The CDR3 is 17 amino acids. Germline CDR1 KGHSH, CDR2 LQKENI. Trimming pared 3 bases from V and 4 bases from J, leaving 18 bases between. The CDR3 sequence: CASSPAEGTSGNEKLFF. CDR3 in DNA: TGTGCCAGCTCACCCGCGGAGGGAACTTCGGGTAATGAAAAACTGTTTTTT.

The chain uses TRBV2 and TRBJ1-1, with D perhaps matching TRBD1 (5 bases). CDR3 size: 13 residues. Germline V gene lookup returns CDR1 SNHLY and CDR2 FYNNEI. Trimming took off 4 bases at V and 5 bases at J, with 11 bases between the two ends. CDR3 DNA sequence: TGTGCCAGCAGTGGCGGGGCCGTGACTGAAGCTTTCTTT. Protein product: CASSGGAVTEAFF. Together with reference TRBV2 and TRBJ1-1, the CDR3 gives the full variable domain: EPEVTQTPSHQVTQMGQEVILRCVPISNHLYFYWYRQILGQKVEFLVSFYNNEISEKSEIFDDQFSVERPDGSNFTLKIRSTKLEDSAMYFCASSGGAVTEAFFGQGTRLTVV.

The V and J genes are TRBV4-1 and TRBJ2-7; a possible D gene is TRBD2 (6 bases). The V and J ends lost 1 base and 7 bases respectively, with 17 bases between them. This CDR3 is 15 amino acids long. Germline lookup yields CDR1 MGHRA and CDR2 YSYEKL. The CDR3 reads CASSQAGVPGVEQYF. CDR3 DNA sequence: TGCGCCAGCAGCCAAGCGGGTGTACCGGGGGTGGAGCAGTACTTC.

The CDR3 spells CASSAARSGGTEAFF. The CDR3 DNA sequence: TGTGCCAGCAGCGCTGCTAGGTCCGGGGGCACTGAAGCTTTCTTT. The rearrangement uses TRBV2 and TRBJ1-1, with a weak D call TRBD1 (5 bases). CDR1 and CDR2 (germline): SNHLY, FYNNEI. The CDR3 is 15 residues long. Trimming cost V 6 bases and J 4 bases, with 18 bases left between them.

This clone was recorded only once. The chain joins TRBV4-2 to TRBJ2-2; TRBD2 matches 12 bases. Germline CDR1 and CDR2: LGHNA and YNFKEQ. CDR3 length: 17 residues. V shed 6 bases, J shed 0 bases, and the junction held 5 bases outside the gene matches. CDR3 loop: CASRPASGGANTGELFF. The CDR3 DNA reads as TGTGCCAGCAGACCGGCTAGCGGGGGGGCGAACACCGGGGAGCTGTTTTTT.